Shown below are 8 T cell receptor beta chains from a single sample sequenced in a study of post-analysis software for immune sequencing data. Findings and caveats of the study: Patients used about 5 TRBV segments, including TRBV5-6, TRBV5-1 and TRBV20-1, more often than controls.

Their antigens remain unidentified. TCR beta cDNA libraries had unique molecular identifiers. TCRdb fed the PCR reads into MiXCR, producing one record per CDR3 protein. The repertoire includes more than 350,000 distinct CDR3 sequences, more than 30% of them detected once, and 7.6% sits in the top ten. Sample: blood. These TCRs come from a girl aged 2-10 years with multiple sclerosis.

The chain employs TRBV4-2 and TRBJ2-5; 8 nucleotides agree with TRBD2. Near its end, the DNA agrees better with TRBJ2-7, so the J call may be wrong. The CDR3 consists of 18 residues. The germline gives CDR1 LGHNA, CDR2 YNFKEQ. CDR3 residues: CASSQGSSGGRTTYEQYF. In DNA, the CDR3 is TGTGCCAGCAGCCAAGGTTCGAGCGGCGGGAGGACTACGTACGAGCAGTACTTC.

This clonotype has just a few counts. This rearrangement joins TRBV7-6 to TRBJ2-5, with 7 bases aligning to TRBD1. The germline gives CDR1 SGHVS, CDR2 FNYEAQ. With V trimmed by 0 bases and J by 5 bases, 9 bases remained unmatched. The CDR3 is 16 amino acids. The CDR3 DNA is TGTGCCAGCAGCTTAGCGCTCAGACAGGGTGGCGAGACCCAGTACTTC. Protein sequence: CASSLALRQGGETQYF.

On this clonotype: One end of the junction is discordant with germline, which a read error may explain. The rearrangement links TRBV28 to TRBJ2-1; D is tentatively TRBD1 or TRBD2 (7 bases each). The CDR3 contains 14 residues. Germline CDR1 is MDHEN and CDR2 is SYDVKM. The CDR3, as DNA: TGTGCTAGCAGGGGGGGAAGGGCCTACAATGAGCAGTTCTTC. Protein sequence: CASRGGRAYNEQFF.

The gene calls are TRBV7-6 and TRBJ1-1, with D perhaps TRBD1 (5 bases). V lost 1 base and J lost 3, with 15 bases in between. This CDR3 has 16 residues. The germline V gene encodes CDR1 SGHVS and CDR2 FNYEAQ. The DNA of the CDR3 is TGTGCCAGCAGCTTAGATCCGCGGGGCATGGACACTGAAGCTTTCTTT. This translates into CASSLDPRGMDTEAFF.

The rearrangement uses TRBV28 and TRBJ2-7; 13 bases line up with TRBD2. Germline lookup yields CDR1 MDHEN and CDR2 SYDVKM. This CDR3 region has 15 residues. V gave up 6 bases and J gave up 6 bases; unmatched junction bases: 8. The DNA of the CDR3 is TGTGCCAGCAGGGATACTAGCGGGGGGGCCCCCGAGCAGTACTTC. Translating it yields CASRDTSGGAPEQYF.

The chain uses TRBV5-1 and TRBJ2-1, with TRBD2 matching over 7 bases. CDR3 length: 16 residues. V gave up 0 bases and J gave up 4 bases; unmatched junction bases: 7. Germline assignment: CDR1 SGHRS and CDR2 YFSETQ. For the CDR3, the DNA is TGCGCCAGCAGCTTGGAACTAGCGAAATTATACAATGAGCAGTTCTTC. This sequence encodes CASSLELAKLYNEQFF. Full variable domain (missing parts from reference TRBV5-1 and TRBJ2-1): KAGVTQTPRYLIKTRGQQVTLSCSPISGHRSVSWYQQTPGQGLQFLFEYFSETQRNKGNFPGRFSGRQFSNSRSEMNVSTLELGDSALYLCASSLELAKLYNEQFFGPGTRLTVL.

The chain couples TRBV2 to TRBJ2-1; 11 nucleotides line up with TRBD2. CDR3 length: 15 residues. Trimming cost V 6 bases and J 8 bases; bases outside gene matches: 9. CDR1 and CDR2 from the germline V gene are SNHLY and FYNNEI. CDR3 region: CASRQTSGVFYEQFF. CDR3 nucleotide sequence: TGTGCCAGCAGGCAGACTAGCGGGGTATTTTATGAGCAGTTCTTC.

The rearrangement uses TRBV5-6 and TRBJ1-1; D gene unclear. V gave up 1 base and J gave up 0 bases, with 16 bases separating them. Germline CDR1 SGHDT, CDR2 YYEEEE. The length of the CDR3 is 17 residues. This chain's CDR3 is CASSLRRINLLNTEAFF. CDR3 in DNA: TGTGCCAGCAGCTTGAGAAGAATAAACCTTTTGAACACTGAAGCTTTCTTT.